This TCR beta chain was sequenced during a study of T-cell reconstitution after alpha-beta-depleted transplantation in children. Broader study findings: Two months or so post-transplant, alpha-beta T cells reportedly derived from several hundred expanded graft clones. TCRbeta diversity was high at day 60 in some patients (a result of surviving recipient T cells and thymic progenitors). Newly generated T cells supplied most T-cell counts and diversity one year post-transplant.

Turning to this clonotype: Its antigen is undetermined.

Molecular barcoding with unique molecular identifiers was used for the TCRbeta library. One entry per CDR3 protein, called by TCRdb with MiXCR from the PCR reads. The sample records a few hundred thousand distinct CDR3 sequences, over 40% being singletons. The junction had 8 bases not matched to a gene; V was cut back by 3 bases and J by 0 bases. The CDR3 consists of 16 residues. CDR1 is KGHSH and CDR2 is LQKENI in the germline V gene. The source of this sequence is a girl aged 2 to 10 with aplastic anemia, due to receive a stem cell transplant. The J gene is TRBJ2-7, the V gene TRBV18; 7 nucleotides agree with TRBD1. The starting material was PBMCs, obtained before TCRalphabeta/CD19-depleted stem cell transplant. CDR3 protein: CASSPTQGRSSYEQYF. Here the CDR3 DNA reads TGTGCCAGCTCACCTACACAGGGGCGAAGCTCCTACGAGCAGTACTTC.